Sequencing of this T cell receptor (beta chain) was carried out in a study of identical twins (dated by TCRdb to 2016 to 2017). In the study overall: To test whether fetal clonotypes persist, this study deep-sequenced TCR alpha and beta repertoires from monozygotic twins, from unrelated adults of various ages, and from cord blood. To rule out contamination, replicate twin experiments were performed at different times with different library preparation protocols.

Trimming removed 4 bases from V and 3 bases from J; the gene matches leave 6 bases unexplained. Including cysteine and phenylalanine, the CDR3 has 15 amino acids. Only the CDR3 portion is preserved as DNA: 45 bases, with reading frame beginning at the first base. From a lookup of the germline V gene (reference sequence), CDR1 and CDR2 are LGHDT and YNNKEL. This clonotype was recorded a few times. It lacks a known antigen. Base quality data are lacking; no much larger clone is found one base away. Beyond this particular receptor, the publication reports: Invariant T cells such as MAIT and iNKT could partly confound zero-insertion analyses, though diverse VJ usage argued against this for most clonotypes. Fewer insertions were carried by abundant cord blood beta clonotypes; a weaker similar trend was observed in young adult naive repertoires, while no such trend was observed in memory repertoires. Because the same donors could not be followed over many years, the conclusions depended on cross-sectional statistical analysis. In beta out-of-frame sequences, excess twin sharing was weaker, because having fewer shared sequences lowered the signal-to-noise ratio. Out-of-frame TCR alpha sequences shared between twins showed an excess of low generation-probability sequences compared with coincidental sharing between unrelated individuals. Out-of-frame TCR alpha sharing in monozygotic twins was systematically underestimated by recombination models, whereas sharing between unrelated individuals was in agreement with the recombination models.

Receptors were amplified or captured by 5' RACE. TCRdb lists the instrument as Illumina HiSeq 2000. A universal primer binding site was added through template switching, and the final cDNA carried a unique molecular identifier so that TCR cDNA molecules could be counted accurately. Specific primers in the conserved constant-segment region were used to synthesize first-strand cDNA for TCR alpha and beta chains. Each cDNA library was double barcoded, with a SMART-Mk sample barcode plus Illumina barcodes, to control for contamination. TruSeq adapter sequences along with Illumina sample barcodes were introduced in two successive PCR steps. The TCR alpha and beta cDNA libraries were sequenced on the Illumina HiSeq platform using custom primers. The original methods were these. Unique molecular identifiers were extracted from raw reads with MiGEC, and CDR3 positions were determined with MiXCR. Recombination models were inferred per individual with the repgenHMM and IGoR tools using an EM algorithm. Shared clonotypes were analyzed with the tcR package in R, and sharing was normalized by the product of cloneset sizes. Out-of-frame nonproductive sequences were analyzed to study raw recombination free of thymic and clonal selection effects. TCRdb reprocessed the public reads (quality trimming at Q25 with fastp, clone calling with MiXCR) and kept in-frame beta chains. Here each entry gathers all rows of one CDR3 protein and keeps the most common genes and DNA. These V and J calls rely on TCRdb rather than the paper's analysis. The sample table shows fewer than 450,000 distinct CDR3 sequences, and around 9.7% are seen once. Roughly 9% of the sample rests with the top ten.

Every donor in the study was a healthy Caucasian. The study also sequenced three unrelated non-twin adults: a male aged 18 to 30, a male aged 50 to 60 and a female aged 50 to 60. Miltenyi CD45RO+ enrichment and human naive T-cell isolation kits were used to isolate memory (CD45RO+) and naive T cells from PBMC. The V gene is TRBV3-1 and the J gene is TRBJ2-7; 10 central nucleotides agree with TRBD2. This clonotype originated in a woman in her fifties or sixties in good health. Sequencing was done on a sample of naive T cells sorted from blood. The label giving this sample's cell subset or site can be read as: cells isolated with a human naive T-cell isolation kit. CDR3 region: CASSPGLAAFYEQYF. In nucleotides, the sequence is TGTGCCAGCAGCCCCGGACTAGCGGCGTTCTACGAGCAGTACTTC.